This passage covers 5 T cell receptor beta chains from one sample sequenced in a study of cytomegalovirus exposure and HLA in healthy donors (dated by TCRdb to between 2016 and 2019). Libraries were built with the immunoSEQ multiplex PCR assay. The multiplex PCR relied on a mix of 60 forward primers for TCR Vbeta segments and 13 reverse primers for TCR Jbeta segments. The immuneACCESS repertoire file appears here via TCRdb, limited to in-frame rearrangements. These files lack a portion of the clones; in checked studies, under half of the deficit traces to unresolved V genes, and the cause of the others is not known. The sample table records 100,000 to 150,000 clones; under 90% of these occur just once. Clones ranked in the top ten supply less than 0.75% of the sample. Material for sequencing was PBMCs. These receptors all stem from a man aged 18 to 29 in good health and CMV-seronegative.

In DNA form, the CDR3 reads TGTGCCAGCTCACCCGGACAGAACTATGGCTACACCTTC. Translation gives CASSPGQNYGYTF. V usage is TRBV18 and J usage is TRBJ1-2; D is possibly TRBD1 (6 bases). CDR1 is KGHSH and CDR2 is LQKENI in the germline V gene. V dropped 3 bases and J dropped 2 bases, with 7 bases sitting between them. This CDR3 has 13 amino acids. Full variable domain (missing parts from reference TRBV18 and TRBJ1-2): NAGVMQNPRHLVRRRGQEARLRCSPMKGHSHVYWYRQLPEEGLKFMVYLQKENIIDESGMPKERFSAEFPKEGPSILRIQQVVRGDSAAYFCASSPGQNYGYTFGSGTRLTVV.

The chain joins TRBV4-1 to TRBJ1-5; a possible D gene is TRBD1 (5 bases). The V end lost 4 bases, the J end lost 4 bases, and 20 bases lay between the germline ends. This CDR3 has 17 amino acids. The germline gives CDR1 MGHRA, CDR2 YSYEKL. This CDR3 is CASSPAGGDSRNQPQHF. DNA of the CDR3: TGCGCCAGCAGCCCCGCGGGGGGGGACTCTCGAAATCAGCCCCAGCATTTT.

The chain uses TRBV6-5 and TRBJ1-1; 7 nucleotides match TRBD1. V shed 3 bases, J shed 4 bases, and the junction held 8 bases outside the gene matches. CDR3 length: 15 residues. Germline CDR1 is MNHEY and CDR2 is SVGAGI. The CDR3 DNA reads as TGTGCCAGCAGTTATAGCGGACAGGTGAGCACTGAAGCTTTCTTT. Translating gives CASSYSGQVSTEAFF.

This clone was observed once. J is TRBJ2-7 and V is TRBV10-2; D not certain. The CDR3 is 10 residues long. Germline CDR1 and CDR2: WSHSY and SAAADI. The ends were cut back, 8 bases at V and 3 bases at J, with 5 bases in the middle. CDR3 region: CASLNYEQYF. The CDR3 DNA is TGCGCCAGCCTAAACTACGAGCAGTACTTC.

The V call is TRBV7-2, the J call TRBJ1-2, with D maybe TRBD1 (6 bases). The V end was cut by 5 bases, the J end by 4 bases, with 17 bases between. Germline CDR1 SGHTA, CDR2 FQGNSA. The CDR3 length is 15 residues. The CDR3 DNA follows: TGTGCCAGCAGCCCACGGACGGACAGACTCTATGGCTACACCTTC. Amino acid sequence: CASSPRTDRLYGYTF.